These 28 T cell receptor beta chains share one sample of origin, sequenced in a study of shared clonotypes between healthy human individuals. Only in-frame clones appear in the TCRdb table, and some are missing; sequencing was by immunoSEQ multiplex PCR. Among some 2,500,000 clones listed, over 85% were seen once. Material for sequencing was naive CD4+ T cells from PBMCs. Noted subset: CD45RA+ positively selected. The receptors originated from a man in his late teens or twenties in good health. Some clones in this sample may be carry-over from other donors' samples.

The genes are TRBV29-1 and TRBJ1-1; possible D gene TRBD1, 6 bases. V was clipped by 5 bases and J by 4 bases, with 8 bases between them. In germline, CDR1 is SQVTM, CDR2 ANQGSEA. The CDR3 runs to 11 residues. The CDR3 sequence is CSVHRVTEAFF. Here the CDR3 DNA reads TGCAGCGTTCACAGGGTCACTGAAGCTTTCTTT.

The CDR3 sequence: CASSSNRGSGRTSEQFF. CDR3 bases: TGCGCCAGCAGTTCCAATAGGGGCAGCGGGAGAACTAGCGAGCAGTTCTTC. The chain combines TRBV5-1 with TRBJ2-1, with 8 bases identical to TRBD2. Germline V gives CDR1 SGHRS, CDR2 YFSETQ. The V segment lost 5 bases and the J segment 10 bases; nucleotides outside the gene matches: 20. The CDR3 totals 17 residues. Full variable domain (remainder filled in from reference TRBV5-1 and TRBJ2-1): KAGVTQTPRYLIKTRGQQVTLSCSPISGHRSVSWYQQTPGQGLQFLFEYFSETQRNKGNFPGRFSGRQFSNSRSEMNVSTLELGDSALYLCASSSNRGSGRTSEQFFGPGTRLTVL.

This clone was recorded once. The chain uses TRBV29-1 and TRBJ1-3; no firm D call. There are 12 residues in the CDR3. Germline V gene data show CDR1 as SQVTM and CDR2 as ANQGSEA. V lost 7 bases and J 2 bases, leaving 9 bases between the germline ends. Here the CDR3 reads CSAGRTGNTIYF. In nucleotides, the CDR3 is TGCAGCGCCGGAAGGACTGGAAACACCATATATTTT.

The CDR3 sequence: CATIGTVSDRYEQYF. CDR3 nucleotide sequence: TGTGCCACCATCGGGACAGTCTCGGACCGCTACGAGCAGTACTTC. This chain joins TRBV2 and TRBJ2-7; TRBD1 aligns across 7 bases. The V segment lost 10 bases and the J segment 3 bases; nucleotides outside the gene matches: 15. Germline V gene lookup returns CDR1 SNHLY and CDR2 FYNNEI. The CDR3 is 15 residues long.

The CDR3 nucleotides read TGTGCCAGCAATGACAGGAACACTGAAGCTTTCTTT. Translating gives CASNDRNTEAFF. This rearrangement joins TRBV28 to TRBJ1-1; weak D call: TRBD1 (5 bases). The CDR3 contains 12 residues. Trimming took 7 bases from V and 1 from J, leaving 7 bases between them. Germline V gene lookup returns CDR1 MDHEN and CDR2 SYDVKM.

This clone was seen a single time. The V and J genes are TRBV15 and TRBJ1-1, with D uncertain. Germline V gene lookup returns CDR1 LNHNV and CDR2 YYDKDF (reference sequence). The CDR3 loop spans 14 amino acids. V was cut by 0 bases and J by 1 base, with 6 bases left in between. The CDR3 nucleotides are TGTGCCACCAGCAGAGAACAGAAGAACACTGAAGCTTTCTTT. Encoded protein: CATSREQKNTEAFF. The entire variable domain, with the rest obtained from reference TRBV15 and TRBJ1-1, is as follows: DAMVIQNPRYQVTQFGKPVTLSCSQTLNHNVMYWYQQKSSQAPKLLFHYYDKDFNNEADTPDNFQSRRPNTSFCFLDIRSPGLGDTAMYLCATSREQKNTEAFFGQGTRLTVV.

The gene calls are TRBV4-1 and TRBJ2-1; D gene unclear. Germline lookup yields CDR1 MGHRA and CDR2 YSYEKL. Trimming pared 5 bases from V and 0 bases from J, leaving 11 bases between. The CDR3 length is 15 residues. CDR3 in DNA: TGCGCCAGCAGCTTGCCTTGGGACTCCTACAATGAGCAGTTCTTC. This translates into CASSLPWDSYNEQFF.

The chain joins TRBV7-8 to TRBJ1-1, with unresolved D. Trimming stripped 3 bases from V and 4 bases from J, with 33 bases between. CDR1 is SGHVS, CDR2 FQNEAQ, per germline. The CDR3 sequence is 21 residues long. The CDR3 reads CASSLSSATLLVVGRATEAFF. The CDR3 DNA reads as TGTGCCAGCAGCTTGTCCTCGGCAACTCTCTTAGTTGTAGGTCGGGCCACTGAAGCTTTCTTT.

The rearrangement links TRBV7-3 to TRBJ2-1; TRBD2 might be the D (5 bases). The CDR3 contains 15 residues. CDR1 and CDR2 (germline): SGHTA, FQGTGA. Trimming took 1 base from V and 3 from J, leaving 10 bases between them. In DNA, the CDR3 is TGTGCCAGCAGCTTAAAAGGCGGAGGCTACAATGAGCAGTTCTTC. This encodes CASSLKGGGYNEQFF.

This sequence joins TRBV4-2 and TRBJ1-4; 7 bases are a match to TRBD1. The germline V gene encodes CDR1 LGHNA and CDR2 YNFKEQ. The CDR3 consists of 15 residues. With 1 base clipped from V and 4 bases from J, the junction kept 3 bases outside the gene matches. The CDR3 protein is CASSQGGQDNEKLFF. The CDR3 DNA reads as TGTGCCAGCAGCCAAGGTGGACAGGATAATGAAAAACTGTTTTTT.

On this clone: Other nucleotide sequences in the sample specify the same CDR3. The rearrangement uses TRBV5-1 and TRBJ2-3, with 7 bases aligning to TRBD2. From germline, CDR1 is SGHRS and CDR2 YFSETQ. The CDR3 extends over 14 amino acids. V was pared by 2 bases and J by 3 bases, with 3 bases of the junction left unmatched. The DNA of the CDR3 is TGCGCCAGCAGCTTCTCCGGGGGGACAGATACGCAGTATTTT. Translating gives CASSFSGGTDTQYF.

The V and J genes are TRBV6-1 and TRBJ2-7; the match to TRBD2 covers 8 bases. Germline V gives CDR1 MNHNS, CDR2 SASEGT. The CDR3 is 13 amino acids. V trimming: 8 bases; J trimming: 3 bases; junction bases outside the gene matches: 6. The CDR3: CASSWTSNYEQYF. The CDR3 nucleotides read TGTGCCAGCTCTTGGACTAGCAACTACGAGCAGTACTTC.

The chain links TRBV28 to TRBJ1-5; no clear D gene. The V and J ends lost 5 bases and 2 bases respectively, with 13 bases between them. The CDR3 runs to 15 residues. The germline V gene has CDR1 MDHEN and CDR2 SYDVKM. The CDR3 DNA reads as TGTGCCAGCAGTCGGTATTTGTTCGGCAATCAGCCCCAGCATTTT. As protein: CASSRYLFGNQPQHF.

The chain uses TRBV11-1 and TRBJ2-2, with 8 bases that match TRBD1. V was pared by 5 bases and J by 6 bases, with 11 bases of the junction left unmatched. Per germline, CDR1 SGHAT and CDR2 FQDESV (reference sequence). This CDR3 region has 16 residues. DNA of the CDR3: TGTGCCAGCAGCCTTCATCAGGGGGCGCGGGCCGGGGAGCTGTTTTTT. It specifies CASSLHQGARAGELFF.

In DNA form, the CDR3 reads TGTGCCAGCAGCTTTTCTAGGGGGGAGACCCAGTACTTC. Translating gives CASSFSRGETQYF. V gene TRBV7-6 combines with J gene TRBJ2-5; possible D gene TRBD1, 6 bases. V lost 3 bases and J lost 5, with 10 bases in between. Germline V gene data show CDR1 as SGHVS and CDR2 as FNYEAQ. The CDR3 totals 13 residues.

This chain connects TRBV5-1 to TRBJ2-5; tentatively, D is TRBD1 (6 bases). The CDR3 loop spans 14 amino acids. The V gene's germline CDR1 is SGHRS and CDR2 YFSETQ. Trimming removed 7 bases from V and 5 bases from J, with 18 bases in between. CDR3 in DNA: TGCGCCAGCGGAGAACAGGGACCTCGGGAGACCCAGTACTTC. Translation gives CASGEQGPRETQYF.

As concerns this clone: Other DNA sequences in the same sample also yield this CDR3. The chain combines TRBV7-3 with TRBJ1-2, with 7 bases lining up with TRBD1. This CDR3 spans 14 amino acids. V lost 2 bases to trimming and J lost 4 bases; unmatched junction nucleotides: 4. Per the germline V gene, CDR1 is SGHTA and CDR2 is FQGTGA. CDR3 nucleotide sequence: TGTGCCAGCAGCTTAGAAGGGGGCGGCTATGGCTACACCTTC. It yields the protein CASSLEGGGYGYTF.

The CDR3 coding sequence is TGTGCCAGCAGCCTGCGACTAGCGGGAGGATTATCCGAGCAGTACTTC. It is translated as CASSLRLAGGLSEQYF. The J gene is TRBJ2-7, the V gene TRBV4-2, with TRBD2 matching over 13 bases. The CDR3 extends over 16 amino acids. J was trimmed by 6 bases and V by 4 bases; bases with no gene match: 9. The germline gives CDR1 LGHNA, CDR2 YNFKEQ.

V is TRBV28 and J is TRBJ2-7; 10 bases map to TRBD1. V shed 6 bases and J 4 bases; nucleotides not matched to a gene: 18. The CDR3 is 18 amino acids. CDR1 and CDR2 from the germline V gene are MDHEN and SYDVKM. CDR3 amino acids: CASSPHSPGQGNKYEQYF. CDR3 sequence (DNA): TGTGCCAGCAGCCCCCATTCGCCGGGACAGGGGAACAAGTACGAGCAGTACTTC.

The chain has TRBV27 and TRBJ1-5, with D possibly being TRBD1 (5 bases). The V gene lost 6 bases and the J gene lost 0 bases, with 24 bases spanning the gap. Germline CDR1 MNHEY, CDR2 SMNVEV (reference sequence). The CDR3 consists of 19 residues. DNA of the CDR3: TGTGCCAGCAGCCGCGTGTGGGGGGGTTTCCCTAATAGCAATCAGCCCCAGCATTTT. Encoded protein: CASSRVWGGFPNSNQPQHF.

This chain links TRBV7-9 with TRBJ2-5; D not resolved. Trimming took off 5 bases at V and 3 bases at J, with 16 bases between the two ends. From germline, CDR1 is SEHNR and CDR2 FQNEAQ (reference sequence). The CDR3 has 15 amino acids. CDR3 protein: CASSPRRAPEETQYF. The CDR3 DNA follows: TGTGCCAGCAGCCCTCGACGGGCACCTGAAGAGACCCAGTACTTC.

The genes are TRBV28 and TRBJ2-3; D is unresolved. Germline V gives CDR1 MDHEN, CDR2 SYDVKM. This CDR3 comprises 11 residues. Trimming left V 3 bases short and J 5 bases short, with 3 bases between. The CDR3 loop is CASSLKDTQYF. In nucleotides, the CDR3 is TGTGCCAGCAGTTTGAAAGATACGCAGTATTTT.

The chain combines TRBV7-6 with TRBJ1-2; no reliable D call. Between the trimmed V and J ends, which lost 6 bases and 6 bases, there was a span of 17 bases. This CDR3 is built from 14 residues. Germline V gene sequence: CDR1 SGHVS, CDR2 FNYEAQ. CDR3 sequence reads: CASSPRSSEDGYTF. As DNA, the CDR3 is TGTGCCAGCAGTCCGCGTAGTTCCGAAGATGGCTACACCTTC.

CDR3 amino acids: CASSVGREVGTEAFF. The CDR3 DNA sequence: TGTGCCAGCAGCGTAGGGAGGGAAGTGGGCACTGAAGCTTTCTTT. V is TRBV9 and J is TRBJ1-1; D gene ambiguous. The CDR3 totals 15 residues. V was cut by 0 bases and J by 4 bases, with 13 bases left in between. Germline loops: CDR1 SGDLS, CDR2 YYNGEE.

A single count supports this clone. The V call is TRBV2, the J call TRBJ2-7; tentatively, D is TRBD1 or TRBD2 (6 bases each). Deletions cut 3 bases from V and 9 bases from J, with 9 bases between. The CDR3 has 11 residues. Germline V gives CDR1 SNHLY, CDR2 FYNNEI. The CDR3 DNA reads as TGTGCCAGCAGTGACAGGGGAGGGCAGTACTTC. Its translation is CASSDRGGQYF.

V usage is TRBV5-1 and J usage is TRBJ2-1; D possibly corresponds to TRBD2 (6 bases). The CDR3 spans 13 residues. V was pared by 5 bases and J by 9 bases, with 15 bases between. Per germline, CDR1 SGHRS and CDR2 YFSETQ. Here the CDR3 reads CASRRDFLAEQFF. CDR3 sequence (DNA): TGCGCCAGCAGGAGGGACTTCCTCGCTGAGCAGTTCTTC.

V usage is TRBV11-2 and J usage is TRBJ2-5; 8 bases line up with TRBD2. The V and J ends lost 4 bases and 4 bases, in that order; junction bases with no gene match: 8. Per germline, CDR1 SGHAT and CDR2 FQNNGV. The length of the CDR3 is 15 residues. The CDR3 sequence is CASSYTAGGSETQYF. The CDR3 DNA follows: TGTGCCAGCAGCTATACTGCGGGAGGTTCAGAGACCCAGTACTTC.

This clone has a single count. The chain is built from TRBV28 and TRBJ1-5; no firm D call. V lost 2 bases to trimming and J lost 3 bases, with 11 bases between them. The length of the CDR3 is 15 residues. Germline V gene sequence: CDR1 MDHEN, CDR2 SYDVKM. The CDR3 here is CASSLRSGFNQPQHF. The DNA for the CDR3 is TGTGCCAGCAGTTTACGTTCCGGGTTCAATCAGCCCCAGCATTTT.